Listed below are T cell receptor beta chains from one sample, sequenced in a study of identifying expanded T cells in peripheral blood. Produced via immunoSEQ multiplex PCR; TCRdb's table is partial and in-frame only. The repertoire includes around 76,000 clones, almost 90% of them detected once, and around 3.3% sits in the top ten. Specimen: blood. The receptors shown here come from a person aged 18 to 70 in good health. The CDR3 runs from the conserved cysteine through the conserved F or W. Fields, in order: clone size, V gene, J gene, CDR3 protein. Part of the rows lack a size; the others show once, few, many or a class for expanded clones.

size: NA
V: TRBV7-6
J: TRBJ2-7
CDR3: CASSLRVRSSYEQYF

size: few
V: TRBV28
J: TRBJ1-3
CDR3: CASSLKFQGRDTIYF

size: NA
V: TRBV5-1
J: TRBJ1-1
CDR3: CASSLRGPWDTEAFF

size: NA
V: TRBV5-1
J: TRBJ2-2
CDR3: CASSLVLNTGELFF

size: NA
V: TRBV27
J: TRBJ1-1
CDR3: CASSLSRNTEAFF

size: NA
V: TRBV30
J: TRBJ1-2
CDR3: CAWSVPPRGRDGYTF

size: few
V: TRBV5-8
J: TRBJ1-6
CDR3: CASRQGIYNSPLHF

size: NA
V: TRBV5-3
J: TRBJ2-7
CDR3: CARSPLDREYEQYF

size: NA
V: TRBV7-6
J: TRBJ2-1
CDR3: CASSPLPGQYNEQFF

size: NA
V: TRBV6-5
J: TRBJ1-2
CDR3: CASSYSGPATGNLYTF

size: NA
V: TRBV19
J: TRBJ2-7
CDR3: CASTGEGCLYEQYF

size: NA
V: TRBV5-1
J: TRBJ2-7
CDR3: CASSFIQGGDEQYF

size: NA
V: TRBV4-1
J: TRBJ2-2
CDR3: CASSQVLAGINTGELFF

size: once
V: TRBV7-3
J: TRBJ2-2
CDR3: CASSKTGTNLNTGELFF

size: NA
V: TRBV6-6
J: TRBJ1-1
CDR3: CASSASGDRRTEAFF

size: NA
V: TRBV7-8
J: TRBJ2-1
CDR3: CASSLTSGTYYNEQFF

size: NA
V: TRBV19
J: TRBJ2-1
CDR3: CASSPRSGSGAEQFF

size: NA
V: TRBV9
J: TRBJ2-5
CDR3: CASSVDGIWTSAETQYF

size: NA
V: TRBV7-6
J: TRBJ2-7
CDR3: CASSLGGTYEQYF

size: NA
V: TRBV27
J: TRBJ2-1
CDR3: CASSFDRGVYNEQFF

size: NA
V: TRBV20-1
J: TRBJ2-5
CDR3: CSAPVQETQYF

size: NA
V: TRBV2
J: TRBJ2-3
CDR3: CASIFSGDGGTQYF

size: NA
V: TRBV9
J: TRBJ2-6
CDR3: CASSVGSGANVLTF

size: NA
V: TRBV7-2
J: TRBJ2-3
CDR3: CASSLADYTKPDTQYF

size: NA
V: TRBV6-1
J: TRBJ1-5
CDR3: CASSEVDRGRNQPQHF

size: NA
V: TRBV28
J: TRBJ2-5
CDR3: CASSLIGVGAETQYF

size: once
V: TRBV19
J: TRBJ1-4
CDR3: CASSRFGGKEKLFF

size: NA
V: TRBV4-1
J: TRBJ1-1
CDR3: CASSQDRGNTEAFF

size: NA
V: TRBV4-2
J: TRBJ2-1
CDR3: CASSPSDTYNEQFF

size: NA
V: TRBV9
J: TRBJ2-1
CDR3: CASTRWASGSGEQFF

size: NA
V: TRBV14
J: TRBJ1-1
CDR3: CASSQVPGNTEAFF

size: NA
V: TRBV4-2
J: TRBJ2-1
CDR3: CASSQGGTGGYNEQFF

size: NA
V: TRBV18
J: TRBJ2-1
CDR3: CASSPPGGVGEQFF

size: once
V: TRBV18
J: TRBJ1-5
CDR3: CASSPPGQGGGNQPQHF

size: NA
V: TRBV7-9
J: TRBJ1-1
CDR3: CASSATSNTEAFF

size: once
V: TRBV6-4
J: TRBJ2-3
CDR3: CASLEWREVDTQYF

size: NA
V: TRBV6-1
J: TRBJ2-5
CDR3: CASSEALLGTQYF

size: NA
V: TRBV7-2
J: TRBJ1-1
CDR3: CASSLDRVTEAFF

size: NA
V: TRBV7-3
J: TRBJ2-3
CDR3: CASSPSGRAADTQYF

size: NA
V: TRBV7-7
J: TRBJ2-5
CDR3: CASSLASGGTQYF

size: NA
V: TRBV7-9
J: TRBJ2-2
CDR3: CASSFAQAGELFF

size: once
V: TRBV11-2
J: TRBJ2-1
CDR3: CASSATGTGDNEQFF

size: NA
V: TRBV5-1
J: TRBJ2-6
CDR3: CASSPQPGQGGSGANVLTF

size: NA
V: TRBV11-2
J: TRBJ2-7
CDR3: CASSTAGGASEQYF

size: NA
V: TRBV2
J: TRBJ1-3
CDR3: CASSEVRGTGNTIYF